This entry lists 21 T cell receptor beta chains sequenced from one sample in a study of post-analysis software for immune sequencing data. Built from TCR beta cDNA, the libraries had unique molecular identifiers in them. TCRdb independently ran MiXCR on the PCR reads; one entry per CDR3 protein. The table lists about half a million distinct CDR3 sequences, under 55% of them singletons. Their target antigens are unknown. Study results and caveats: The study found TRBV5-6, TRBV5-1 and TRBV20-1 among roughly 5 TRBV segments more frequent in patients than controls.

What was sequenced was blood. All receptors derive from a girl between 5 and 17 years old with multiple sclerosis.

This clonotype came up a few times. The gene calls are TRBV20-1 and TRBJ1-5; 7 nucleotides agree with TRBD1. Germline CDR1 reads DFQATT; CDR2 reads SNEGSKA (reference sequence). Unmatched junction bases numbered 11, after V lost 6 bases and J lost 6 bases. There are 14 residues in the CDR3. The CDR3 nucleotides are TGCAGTGCGGTGGTAGGAGGGGGCGGTCAGCCCCAGCATTTT. Translation: CSAVVGGGGQPQHF.

About this clonotype: The junction and the germline gene differ at one end; a read error may be behind it. V and J are TRBV15 and TRBJ2-4; D gene uncertain. The better agreement between TRBJ2-7 and the DNA end casts doubt on the J call. The CDR3 consists of 15 residues. The germline CDR1 and CDR2 sequences are LNHNV and YYDKDF (reference sequence). The CDR3 coding sequence is TGTGTCACCAGCAGAGATCGTTGGGATTCCTACGAGCAGTACTTC. Amino acid sequence: CVTSRDRWDSYEQYF.

This clonotype was seen more than once but under ten times. J is TRBJ2-1 and V is TRBV2, with D hard to call. CDR1 is SNHLY, CDR2 FYNNEI, per germline. CDR3 length: 15 residues. V gave up 5 bases and J gave up 3 bases, with 14 bases separating them. CDR3: CASSPLGLVYNEQFF. The DNA of the CDR3 is TGTGCCAGCAGTCCTCTTGGGCTAGTCTACAATGAGCAGTTCTTC.

This clonotype was recorded only once. The chain joins TRBV21-1 to TRBJ2-7; TRBD2, the D gene given by the table, was not confirmed from the DNA. The end of the DNA is better explained by TRBJ2-5, so the J call may be wrong. TRBV21-1 constitutes a pseudogene. CDR3 length equals 15 residues. This CDR3 is CASRTTSGDQETQYF. The CDR3 bases are TGCGCCAGCAGAACCACTAGCGGGGACCAAGAGACCCAGTACTTC.

This chain connects TRBV5-1 to TRBJ2-1, with TRBD2 matching over 8 bases. Germline V gives CDR1 SGHRS, CDR2 YFSETQ. After removal of 4 bases from V and 7 bases from J, the junction contained 10 bases not matched to a gene. This CDR3 comprises 15 residues. In DNA form, the CDR3 reads TGCGCCAGCAGCCAAACAGCGGGAGCGCCTAATGAGCAGTTCTTC. Protein: CASSQTAGAPNEQFF.

This clonotype has just one count. The junction departs from the called germline gene at one end, perhaps through a read error. This rearrangement joins TRBV3-1 to TRBJ2-3; possibly TRBD2 for D (5 bases). The germline CDR1 and CDR2 sequences are LGHDT and YNNKEL (reference sequence). The CDR3 covers 16 residues. The CDR3 DNA reads TGTACCAGCAGCCACCGCGACTACCCACCACGGGATACGCAGTATTTT. This codes for CTSSHRDYPPRDTQYF.

This clonotype was counted only a few times. The V and J genes are TRBV20-1 and TRBJ2-1; the D gene is possibly TRBD2 (5 bases). This CDR3 spans 14 amino acids. CDR1 is DFQATT and CDR2 is SNEGSKA in the germline V gene (reference sequence). V dropped 5 bases and J dropped 9 bases, with 20 bases sitting between them. CDR3 sequence reads: CSASRDSSVGEQFF. The CDR3 DNA reads as TGCAGTGCTTCCCGGGATTCATCGGTGGGTGAGCAGTTCTTC.

The chain uses TRBV4-3 and TRBJ2-3; 8 nucleotides line up with TRBD2. The ends lost 2 bases at V and 1 base at J; junction bases unmatched: 5. The CDR3 contains 16 residues. From germline, CDR1 is LGHNA and CDR2 YSLEER. The CDR3 protein is CASSQLMTSGTDTQYF. The CDR3 coding sequence is TGCGCCAGCAGCCAACTTATGACTAGCGGCACAGATACGCAGTATTTT.

The chain is built from TRBV5-1 and TRBJ2-1; possibly TRBD2 for D (6 bases). Germline CDR1 reads SGHRS; CDR2 reads YFSETQ. The V gene lost 0 bases and the J gene lost 6 bases, with 19 bases spanning the gap. CDR3 length: 17 amino acids. The CDR3: CASSLGPRGRESNEQFF. For the CDR3, the DNA is TGCGCCAGCAGCTTGGGGCCTCGTGGCCGGGAGTCCAATGAGCAGTTCTTC.

The V call is TRBV20-1, the J call TRBJ2-7; D is unclear. The germline V gene has CDR1 DFQATT and CDR2 SNEGSKA (reference sequence). The CDR3 covers 14 residues. V shed 2 bases and J shed 6 bases, with 17 bases lying between them. The CDR3 region has the DNA TGCAGTGCTAGACCCGACCCTTCGATCAGCGAGCAGTACTTC. It translates to CSARPDPSISEQYF.

This clonotype was observed a handful of times. This chain uses TRBV6-2 or TRBV6-3 with TRBJ1-1; 8 bases match TRBD1. This CDR3 has 13 residues. CDR1 and CDR2 (germline): MNHEY, SVGEGT. V dropped 4 bases and J dropped 5; count of bases not matched to a gene: 3. CDR3: CASSFTGGTEAFF. The CDR3 DNA sequence: TGTGCCAGCAGTTTTACAGGGGGAACTGAAGCTTTCTTT.

J is TRBJ2-2 and V is TRBV10-1; no clear D. CDR3 length: 14 amino acids. The germline CDR1 and CDR2 sequences are WNHNN and SYGVQD (reference sequence). Trimming removed 6 bases from V and 4 bases from J, with 12 bases in between. The CDR3 DNA is TGCGCCAGCAGGCCAGCTTTGGGCACCGGGGAGCTGTTTTTT. Amino acids: CASRPALGTGELFF.

The chain recombines TRBV6-5 with TRBJ2-1; weak D call: TRBD2 (6 bases). V was trimmed by 1 base and J by 6 bases, leaving 19 bases between them. Germline CDR1 reads MNHEY; CDR2 reads SVGAGI. The CDR3 length is 17 residues. The CDR3 DNA reads as TGTGCCAGCAGTTACTTAACCGAGACTAGTGTCAGCAATGAGCAGTTCTTC. Its protein is CASSYLTETSVSNEQFF.

This clonotype was counted a single time. V usage is TRBV29-1 and J usage is TRBJ2-1, with D perhaps being TRBD1 or TRBD2 (5 bases each). V lost 3 bases, J lost 6 bases, and 18 bases lay in between. Germline-derived CDR1 and CDR2 are SQVTM and ANQGSEA. The length of the CDR3 is 15 residues. CDR3 region: CSVDQSGLPFNEQFF. The CDR3 DNA reads as TGCAGCGTTGACCAGTCGGGGCTGCCCTTCAATGAGCAGTTCTTC.

In DNA, the CDR3 is TGTGCCAGCAGTTGGAGTTTCACAGATACGCAGTATTTT. It encodes CASSWSFTDTQYF. This chain joins TRBV27 and TRBJ2-3, with D unresolved. CDR3 length: 13 amino acids. The germline V gene has CDR1 MNHEY and CDR2 SMNVEV (reference sequence). V was cut by 4 bases and J by 2 bases, with 7 bases left in between.

This chain joins TRBV7-2 and TRBJ2-5; 9 bases map to TRBD1. The CDR3 runs to 14 residues. J gave up 5 bases and V 7 bases, and 8 bases lay outside the gene matches. CDR1 is SGHTA, CDR2 FQGNSA, per germline. The DNA for the CDR3 is TGTGCCAGCACCTGGGACAGGGTGCAGGAGACCCAGTACTTC. It yields the protein CASTWDRVQETQYF.

This sequence joins TRBV5-6 and TRBJ2-1, with a weak D call TRBD1 (5 bases). There are 12 residues in the CDR3. Trimming left V 5 bases short and J 11 bases short, with 14 bases between. Germline V gene sequence: CDR1 SGHDT, CDR2 YYEEEE. Written as DNA, the CDR3 is TGTGCCAGCAGACAAAGGGGCTTTCAGCAGTTCTTC. Translation: CASRQRGFQQFF.

The chain couples TRBV5-1 to TRBJ2-4; possible D gene TRBD2, 6 bases. The DNA end favors TRBJ2-7, so the J call may be wrong. The CDR3 length is 15 residues. CDR1 and CDR2 from the germline V gene are SGHRS and YFSETQ. The CDR3 is CASSLGGEVSHEQYF. The CDR3 nucleotides are TGCGCCAGCAGCTTGGGGGGGGAAGTTAGCCACGAGCAGTACTTC.

The chain joins TRBV28 to TRBJ1-5; D is ambiguous. The CDR3 spans 12 residues. Germline loops: CDR1 MDHEN, CDR2 SYDVKM. V lost 9 bases to trimming and J lost 7 bases, with 13 bases between them. CDR3 residues: CARPPGEQPQHF. DNA of the CDR3: TGTGCCAGACCCCCAGGTGAGCAGCCCCAGCATTTT.

The chain combines TRBV6-1 with TRBJ2-7, with D hard to call. V was shortened by 5 bases and J by 1 base, with 6 bases between the two germline ends. The CDR3 is made up of 12 amino acids. Germline V gene sequence: CDR1 MNHNS, CDR2 SASEGT. Written as DNA, the CDR3 is TGTGCCAGCAGTTGGGTTTCCTACGAGCAGTACTTC. Encoded protein: CASSWVSYEQYF.

This clonotype was counted between two and nine times. The J gene is TRBJ2-7, the V gene TRBV29-1; D remains ambiguous. The CDR3 length is 14 residues. Germline values: CDR1 SQVTM, CDR2 ANQGSEA. V dropped 7 bases and J dropped 3 bases, with 19 bases sitting between them. The CDR3 loop reads CSAASRQRHYEQYF. The CDR3 DNA reads TGCAGCGCCGCAAGTCGGCAGCGCCACTACGAGCAGTACTTC.